This record concerns one T cell receptor (beta chain) sequence. The CDR3 length is 16 residues. V was clipped by 5 bases and J by 4 bases, with 20 bases between them. Germline V gene sequence: CDR1 MDHEN, CDR2 SYDVKM. From blood CD8+ and CD4+ T cells, the TCR beta chain was sequenced. These data originate in a study of CD8 T cells in Susac syndrome. Random hexamers were used to reverse transcribe about 0.5 to 1 ug of RNA. A multiplex approach, immunoSEQ multiplex PCR, amplified TCR beta CDR3 across 54 Vbeta and 13 Jbeta. One entry per CDR3 protein results from TCRdb running MiXCR on the immunoSEQ multiplex PCR reads. The profile shows roughly 120,000 distinct CDR3 sequences, 93% of them singletons.

The chain recombines TRBV28 with TRBJ2-5, with a possible D match to TRBD2 (5 bases). This receptor was obtained from a human donor with multiple sclerosis. The sequenced material came from CD8+ T cells from PBMCs. CDR3 coding DNA: TGTGCCAGCAGTCTAAGGTCGGGGTCCCCCGGAGAGACCCAGTACTTC. Its translation: CASSLRSGSPGETQYF. Full variable domain (rest looked up from reference TRBV28 and TRBJ2-5): DVKVTQSSRYLVKRTGEKVFLECVQDMDHENMFWYRQDPGLGLRLIYFSYDVKMKEKGDIPEGYSVSREKKERFSLILESASTNQTSMYLCASSLRSGSPGETQYFGPGTRLLVL.